Shown below are 3 T cell receptor beta chains from a single sample sequenced in a study of CD8+CD57+ T cells in acquired aplastic anemia. Both TCR beta VDJ combination and CDR3 sequence profiling were carried out. Genomic DNA was the template for this profiling. TCRdb independently ran MiXCR on the reads; one entry per CDR3 protein. The sample has about 420,000 distinct CDR3 sequences; just under 70% are singletons. The sequencing input was sorted CD4+, CD8+, or CD8+CD57+ T cells (not recorded which) from PBMCs. These receptors were collected from a human donor in good health, serving as a control.

The chain uses TRBV5-6 and TRBJ1-6, with unresolved D. The CDR3 spans 13 residues. V gave up 2 bases and J gave up 10 bases, with 10 bases separating them. Germline CDR1 is SGHDT and CDR2 is YYEEEE. The CDR3 here is CASSFDRVSPLHF. The CDR3 coding sequence is TGTGCCAGCAGCTTTGATCGGGTGTCACCCCTCCACTTT.

This chain links TRBV9 with TRBJ2-1; 10 positions match TRBD1. The CDR3 is 16 amino acids. CDR1 is SGDLS, CDR2 YYNGEE, per germline. J lost 9 bases, V lost 0 bases, and 9 bases had no gene match. CDR3 in DNA: TGTGCCAGCAGCGTAGGTCCCGGGACAGGGGAGACTGAGCAGTTCTTC. As protein: CASSVGPGTGETEQFF.

J is TRBJ2-7 and V is TRBV2; 9 bases match TRBD1. Germline V CDR1 and CDR2: SNHLY, FYNNEI. There are 16 residues in the CDR3. Trimming took 10 bases from V and 1 from J; bases not matched to a gene: 14. This chain's CDR3 is CATLSGTGSMSYEQYF. The CDR3 nucleotides read TGTGCCACCCTAAGTGGGACAGGGAGTATGTCCTACGAGCAGTACTTC.